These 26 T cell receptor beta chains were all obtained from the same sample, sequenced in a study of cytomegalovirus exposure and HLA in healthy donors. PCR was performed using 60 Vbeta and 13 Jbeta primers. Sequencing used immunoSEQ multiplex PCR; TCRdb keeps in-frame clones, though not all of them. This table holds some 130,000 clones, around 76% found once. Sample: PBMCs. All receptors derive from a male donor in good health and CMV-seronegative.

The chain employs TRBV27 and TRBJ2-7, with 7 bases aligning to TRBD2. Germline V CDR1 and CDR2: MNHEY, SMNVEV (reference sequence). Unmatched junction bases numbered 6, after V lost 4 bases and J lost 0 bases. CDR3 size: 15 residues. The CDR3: CASSWMAGVSYEQYF. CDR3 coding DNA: TGTGCCAGCAGTTGGATGGCGGGGGTCTCCTACGAGCAGTACTTC.

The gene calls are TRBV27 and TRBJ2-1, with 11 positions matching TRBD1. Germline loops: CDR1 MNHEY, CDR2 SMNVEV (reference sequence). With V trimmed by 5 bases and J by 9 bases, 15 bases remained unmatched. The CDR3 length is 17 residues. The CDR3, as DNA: TGTGCCAGCAGTCCCGATCTCCGGGACAGGGGGAATGGTGAGCAGTTCTTC. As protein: CASSPDLRDRGNGEQFF.

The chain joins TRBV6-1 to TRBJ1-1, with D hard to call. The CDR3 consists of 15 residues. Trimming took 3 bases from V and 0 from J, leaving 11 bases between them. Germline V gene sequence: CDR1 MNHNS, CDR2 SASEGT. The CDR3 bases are TGTGCCAGCAGTGAGGGAGACTACATGAACACTGAAGCTTTCTTT. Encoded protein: CASSEGDYMNTEAFF.

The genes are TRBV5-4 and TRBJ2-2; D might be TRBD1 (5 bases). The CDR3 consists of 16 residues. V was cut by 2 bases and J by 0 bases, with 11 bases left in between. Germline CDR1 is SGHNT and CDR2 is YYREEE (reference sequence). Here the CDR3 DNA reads TGTGCCAGCAGCTTAAAGACAGTTCCGAACACCGGGGAGCTGTTTTTT. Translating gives CASSLKTVPNTGELFF.

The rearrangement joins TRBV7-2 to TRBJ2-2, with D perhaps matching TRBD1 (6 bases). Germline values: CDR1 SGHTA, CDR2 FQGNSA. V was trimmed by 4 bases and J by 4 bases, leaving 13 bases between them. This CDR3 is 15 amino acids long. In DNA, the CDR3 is TGTGCCAGCAGCTGGTCAACAGGGAGCACCGGGGAGCTGTTTTTT. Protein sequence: CASSWSTGSTGELFF.

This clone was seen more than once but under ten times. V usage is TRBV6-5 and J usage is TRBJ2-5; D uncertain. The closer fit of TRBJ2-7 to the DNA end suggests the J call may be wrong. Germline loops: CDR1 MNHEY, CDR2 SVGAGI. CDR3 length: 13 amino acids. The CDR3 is CASSNGLTYEQYF. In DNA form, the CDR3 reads TGTGCCAGCAGTAATGGGCTTACCTACGAGCAGTACTTC.

Here the CDR3 reads CASHPGGGSYEQYF. The DNA for the CDR3 is TGTGCCAGCCACCCCGGGGGTGGCTCCTACGAGCAGTACTTC. The chain links TRBV6-1 to TRBJ2-7; tentative D call: TRBD2 (6 bases). The V gene's germline CDR1 is MNHNS and CDR2 SASEGT. CDR3 length: 14 amino acids. The V end lost 8 bases, the J end lost 0 bases, and 14 bases lay between the germline ends.

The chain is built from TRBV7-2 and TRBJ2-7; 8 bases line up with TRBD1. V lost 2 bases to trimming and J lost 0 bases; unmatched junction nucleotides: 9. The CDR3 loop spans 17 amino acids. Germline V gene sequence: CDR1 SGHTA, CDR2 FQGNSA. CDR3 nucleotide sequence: TGTGCCAGCAGCTTACGATCCGGGACAGGTAGCTCCTACGAGCAGTACTTC. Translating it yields CASSLRSGTGSSYEQYF.

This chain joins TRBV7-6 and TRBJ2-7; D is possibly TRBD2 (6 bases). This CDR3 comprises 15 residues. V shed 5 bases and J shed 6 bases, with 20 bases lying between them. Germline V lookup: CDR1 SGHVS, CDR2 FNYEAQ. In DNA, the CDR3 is TGTGCCAGCAGCACGCTTACCCCGGGGGTTGGCGAGCAGTACTTC. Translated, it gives CASSTLTPGVGEQYF.

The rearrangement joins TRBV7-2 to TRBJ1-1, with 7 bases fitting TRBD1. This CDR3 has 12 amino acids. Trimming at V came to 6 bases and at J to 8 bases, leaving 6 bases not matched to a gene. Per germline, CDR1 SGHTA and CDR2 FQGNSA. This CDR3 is CASSFRDREAFF. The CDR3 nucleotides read TGTGCCAGCAGTTTCCGGGACAGAGAAGCTTTCTTT.

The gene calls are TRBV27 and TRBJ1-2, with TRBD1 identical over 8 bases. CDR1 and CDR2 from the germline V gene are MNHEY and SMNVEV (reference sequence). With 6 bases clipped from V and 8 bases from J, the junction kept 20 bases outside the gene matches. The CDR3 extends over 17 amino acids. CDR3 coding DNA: TGTGCCAGCAGAAACCTCCGTGGACAGGGTGTGTATTCCGGCTACACCTTC. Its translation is CASRNLRGQGVYSGYTF.

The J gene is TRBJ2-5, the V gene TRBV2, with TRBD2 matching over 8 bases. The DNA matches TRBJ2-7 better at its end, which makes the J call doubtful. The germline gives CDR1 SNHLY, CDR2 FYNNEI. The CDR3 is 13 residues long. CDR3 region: CASSESGLGEQYF. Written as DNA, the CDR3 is TGTGCCAGCAGTGAGTCGGGACTAGGCGAGCAGTACTTC.

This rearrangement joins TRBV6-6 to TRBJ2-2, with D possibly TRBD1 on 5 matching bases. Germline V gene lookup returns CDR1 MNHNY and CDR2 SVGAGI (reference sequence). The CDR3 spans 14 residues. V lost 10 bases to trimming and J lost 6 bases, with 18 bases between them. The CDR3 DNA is TGTGCCATCCTAGGGGTTCCCCGCCCCGGGGAGCTGTTTTTT. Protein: CAILGVPRPGELFF.

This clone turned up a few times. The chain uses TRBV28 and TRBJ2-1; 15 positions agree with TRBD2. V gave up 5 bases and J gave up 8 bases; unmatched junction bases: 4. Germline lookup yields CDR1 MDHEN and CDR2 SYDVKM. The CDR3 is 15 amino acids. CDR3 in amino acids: CASSPGTSGRYEQFF. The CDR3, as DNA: TGTGCCAGCAGTCCCGGGACTAGCGGGAGGTATGAGCAGTTCTTC.

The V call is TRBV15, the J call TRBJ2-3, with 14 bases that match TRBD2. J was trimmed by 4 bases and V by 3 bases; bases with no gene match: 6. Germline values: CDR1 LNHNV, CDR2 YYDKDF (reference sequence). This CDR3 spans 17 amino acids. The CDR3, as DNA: TGTGCCACCAGCAGGGGACTAGCGGGAGAGAGGGCAGATACGCAGTATTTT. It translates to CATSRGLAGERADTQYF.

CDR3 sequence (DNA): TGTGCCAGCAGTCCACCGGGGGAGGTGGATTCACCCCTCCACTTT. Encoded protein: CASSPPGEVDSPLHF. The V call is TRBV28, the J call TRBJ1-6, with a possible D match to TRBD1 (5 bases). The germline CDR1 and CDR2 sequences are MDHEN and SYDVKM. The length of the CDR3 is 15 residues. Trimming removed 5 bases at V and 8 bases at J, with 16 bases between.

Here the CDR3 reads CASSSGQMAAGNTIYF. The DNA for the CDR3 is TGTGCCAGCAGCTCGGGACAAATGGCTGCTGGAAACACCATATATTTT. V and J are TRBV11-1 and TRBJ1-3; perhaps TRBD1 as D (6 bases). The CDR3 consists of 16 residues. Trimming took off 4 bases at V and 2 bases at J, with 15 bases between the two ends. Germline V gene data show CDR1 as SGHAT and CDR2 as FQDESV (reference sequence). The complete variable domain, with remaining parts taken from reference TRBV11-1 and TRBJ1-3, reads EAEVAQSPRYKITEKSQAVAFWCDPISGHATLYWYRQILGQGPELLVQFQDESVVDDSQLPKDRFSAERLKGVDSTLKIQPAELGDSAMYLCASSSGQMAAGNTIYFGEGSWLTVV.

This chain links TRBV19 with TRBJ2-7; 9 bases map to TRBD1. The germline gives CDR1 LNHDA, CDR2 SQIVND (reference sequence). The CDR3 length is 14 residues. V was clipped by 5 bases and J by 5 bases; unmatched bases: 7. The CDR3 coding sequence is TGTGCCAGTAGTCTGGGGACAGGGATTGACGAGCAGTACTTC. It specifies CASSLGTGIDEQYF.

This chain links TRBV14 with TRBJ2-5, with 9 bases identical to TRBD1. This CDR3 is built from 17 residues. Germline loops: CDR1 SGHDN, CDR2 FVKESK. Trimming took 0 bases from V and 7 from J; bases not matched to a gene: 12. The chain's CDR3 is CASSQDGQGILLGTQYF. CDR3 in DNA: TGTGCCAGCAGCCAAGATGGACAGGGGATTCTACTAGGGACCCAGTACTTC.

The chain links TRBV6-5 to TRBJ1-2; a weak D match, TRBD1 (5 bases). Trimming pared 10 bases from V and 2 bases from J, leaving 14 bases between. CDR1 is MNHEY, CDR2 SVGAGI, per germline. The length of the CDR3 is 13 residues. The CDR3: CATRKTANYGYTF. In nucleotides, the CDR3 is TGTGCCACCAGAAAGACAGCCAACTATGGCTACACCTTC.

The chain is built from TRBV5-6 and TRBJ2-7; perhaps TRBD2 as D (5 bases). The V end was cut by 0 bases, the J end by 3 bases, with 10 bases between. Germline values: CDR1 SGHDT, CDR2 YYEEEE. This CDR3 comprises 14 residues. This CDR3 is CASSLEPGNYEQYF. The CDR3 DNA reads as TGTGCCAGCAGCTTGGAGCCGGGAAACTACGAGCAGTACTTC.

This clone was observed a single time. CDR3 sequence (DNA): TGTGCCAGCAGTCCCGCCCAGGTGGTAGAGACCCAGTACTTC. This codes for CASSPAQVVETQYF. The V call is TRBV28, the J call TRBJ2-5; D gene uncertain. Germline V CDR1 and CDR2: MDHEN, SYDVKM. The CDR3 runs 14 residues. V lost 5 bases and J 4 bases, leaving 14 bases between the germline ends.

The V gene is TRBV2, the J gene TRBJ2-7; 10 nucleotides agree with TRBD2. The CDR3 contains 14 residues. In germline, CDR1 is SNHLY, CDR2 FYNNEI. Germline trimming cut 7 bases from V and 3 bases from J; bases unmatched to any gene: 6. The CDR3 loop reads CASISQRGGYEQYF. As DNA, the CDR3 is TGTGCCAGCATATCTCAGCGGGGGGGCTACGAGCAGTACTTC.

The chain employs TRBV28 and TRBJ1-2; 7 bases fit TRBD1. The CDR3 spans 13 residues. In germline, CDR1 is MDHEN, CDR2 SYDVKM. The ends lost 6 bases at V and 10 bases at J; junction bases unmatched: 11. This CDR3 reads CASRVTGPELYTF. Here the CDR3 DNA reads TGTGCCAGCAGAGTGACAGGGCCGGAGCTCTACACCTTC.

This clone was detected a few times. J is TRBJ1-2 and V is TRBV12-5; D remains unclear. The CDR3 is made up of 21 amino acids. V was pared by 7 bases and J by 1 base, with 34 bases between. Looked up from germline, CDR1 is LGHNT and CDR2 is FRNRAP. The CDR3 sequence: CASDLKFAESNRTESNYGYTF. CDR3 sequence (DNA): TGTGCTAGTGATCTTAAGTTCGCGGAAAGTAATAGAACGGAAAGTAACTATGGCTACACCTTC.

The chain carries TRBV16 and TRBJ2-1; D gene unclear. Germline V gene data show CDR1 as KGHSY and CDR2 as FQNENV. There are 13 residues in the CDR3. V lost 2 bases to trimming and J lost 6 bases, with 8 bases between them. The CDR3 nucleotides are TGTGCCAGCAGCCAAACCAACAGCAATGAGCAGTTCTTC. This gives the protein CASSQTNSNEQFF.